The clone carrying this T cell receptor beta chain was found once. Clones were sequenced by immunoSEQ multiplex PCR, and TCRdb holds only the in-frame ones, with some missing. The repertoire holds about 120,000 clones, 88% seen once, with about 4% in the top ten. Per the germline V gene, CDR1 is GTSNPN and CDR2 is SVGIG (reference sequence). Unmatched junction bases numbered 10, after V lost 4 bases and J lost 3 bases. CDR3 size: 17 residues. This sample was taken from a study of T cell responses to AZD1222 COVID-19 vaccine. The chain couples TRBV30 to TRBJ2-5; 14 positions agree with TRBD2. The source material was peripheral blood, sampled 28 days after the second AZD1222 dose. The TCR was taken from an adult who received the AZD1222 COVID-19 vaccine. CDR3 region: CAWIGRGTSGSKETQYF. As DNA, the CDR3 is TGTGCCTGGATAGGGAGGGGGACTAGCGGGAGCAAAGAGACCCAGTACTTC.